The following is a T cell receptor (beta chain) sequence with its context. Its cognate antigen is unknown. The record originates from a study of beta chain features in type 1 diabetes. Study details: Healthy donors and patients showed comparable age, gender and cell yields.

J was trimmed by 11 bases and V by 4 bases; bases with no gene match: 4. CDR1 and CDR2 (germline): SGHTA, FQGNSA. CDR3 length: 12 amino acids. Study findings and constraints: In every one of the four CD4+ subsets, TCRB CDR3s were moderately but significantly shorter in Type 1 diabetes patients.

Every bit of the isolated RNA underwent reverse transcription, so sequencing read expressed TCRB transcripts. Naive, central memory and regulatory T cell samples came to a mean of about 3.9 million reads. TCRdb's copy holds only in-frame clones and misses some; the assay was immunoSEQ multiplex PCR. Here the sample spans 300,000 or so clones, about 13% being singletons. The sequence was obtained from a man aged 25 to 40 with type 1 diabetes. The chain has TRBV7-2 and TRBJ1-5; 8 bases agree with TRBD1. Specimen: naive CD4+ T cells from blood. CDR3 sequence reads: CASSSRTGSQHF. DNA for the CDR3: TGTGCCAGCAGCTCCCGGACAGGGTCCCAGCATTTT.